This T cell receptor beta chain derives from a study of blood T cell repertoires in COVID-19. Study in general: Acute and convalescent COVID-19 samples came from the United States, Italy and Spain. T cells, B-cell-depleted T cells, or PBMCs provided the cDNA or gDNA that served as material.

The CDR3 length is 16 residues. Germline V gene lookup returns CDR1 MGHRA and CDR2 YSYEKL. V lost 6 bases, J lost 0 bases, and 7 bases stayed unmatched. Original handling: It was from reference gene primer amplification that nucleated cell counts were estimated. Repertoires were generated with immunoSEQ multiplex PCR, while TCRdb's copy carries only in-frame clones and drops some. V, J and clone size are those of that table, while D and trimming were read from the DNA. The sample has 65,000 to 95,000 clones, under 80% seen once. The chain carries TRBV4-1 and TRBJ2-3, with 9 bases aligning to TRBD2. Sequenced input: peripheral blood. This clonotype was obtained from a human donor in a cohort sampled during active COVID-19. The CDR3 sequence: CASSHLTSGSTDTQYF. The CDR3 bases are TGCGCCAGCAGTCATTTGACTAGCGGAAGCACAGATACGCAGTATTTT.